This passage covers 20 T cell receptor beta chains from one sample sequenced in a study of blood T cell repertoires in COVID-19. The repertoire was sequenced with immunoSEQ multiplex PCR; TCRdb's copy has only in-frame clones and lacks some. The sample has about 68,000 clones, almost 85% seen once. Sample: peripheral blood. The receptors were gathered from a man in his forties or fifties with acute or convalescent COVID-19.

The CDR3 nucleotides read TGTGCCAGCAGTAGACAGGGATTAAGATCACCCCTCCACTTT. Its protein is CASSRQGLRSPLHF. The rearrangement links TRBV5-6 to TRBJ1-6; 7 bases map to TRBD1. This CDR3 is built from 14 residues. The V segment lost 5 bases and the J segment 10 bases; nucleotides outside the gene matches: 9. Per germline, CDR1 SGHDT and CDR2 YYEEEE.

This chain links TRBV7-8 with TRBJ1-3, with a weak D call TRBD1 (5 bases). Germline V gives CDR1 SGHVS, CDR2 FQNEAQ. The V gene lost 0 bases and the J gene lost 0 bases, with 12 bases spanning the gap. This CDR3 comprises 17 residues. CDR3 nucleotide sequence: TGTGCCAGCAGCTTAGCGTTGGTCAGGGTCTCTGGAAACACCATATATTTT. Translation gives CASSLALVRVSGNTIYF. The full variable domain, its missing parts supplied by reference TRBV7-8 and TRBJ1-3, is GAGVSQSPRYKVAKRGQDVALRCDPISGHVSLFWYQQALGQGPEFLTYFQNEAQLDKSGLPSDRFFAERPEGSVSTLKIQRTQQEDSAVYLCASSLALVRVSGNTIYFGEGSWLTVV.

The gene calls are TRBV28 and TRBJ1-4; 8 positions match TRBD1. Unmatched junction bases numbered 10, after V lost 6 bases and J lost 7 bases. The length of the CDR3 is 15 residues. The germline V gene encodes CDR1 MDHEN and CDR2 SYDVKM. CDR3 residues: CASSQQDREGEKLFF. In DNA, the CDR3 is TGTGCCAGCAGCCAGCAGGACAGGGAGGGTGAAAAACTGTTTTTT.

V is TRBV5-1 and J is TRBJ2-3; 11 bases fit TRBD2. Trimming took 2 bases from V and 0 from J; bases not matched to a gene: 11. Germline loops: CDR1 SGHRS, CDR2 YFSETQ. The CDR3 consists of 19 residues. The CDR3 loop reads CASSFAPPTSGDSTDTQYF. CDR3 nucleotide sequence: TGCGCCAGCAGCTTCGCCCCCCCGACTAGCGGGGACAGCACAGATACGCAGTATTTT. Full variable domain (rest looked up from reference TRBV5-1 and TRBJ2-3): KAGVTQTPRYLIKTRGQQVTLSCSPISGHRSVSWYQQTPGQGLQFLFEYFSETQRNKGNFPGRFSGRQFSNSRSEMNVSTLELGDSALYLCASSFAPPTSGDSTDTQYFGPGTRLTVL.

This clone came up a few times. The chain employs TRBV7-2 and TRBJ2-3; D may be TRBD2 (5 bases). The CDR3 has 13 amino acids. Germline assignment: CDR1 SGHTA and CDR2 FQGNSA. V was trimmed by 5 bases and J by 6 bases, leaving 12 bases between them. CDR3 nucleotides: TGTGCCAGCAGCCTTAATCAGCGGGATACGCAGTATTTT. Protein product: CASSLNQRDTQYF.

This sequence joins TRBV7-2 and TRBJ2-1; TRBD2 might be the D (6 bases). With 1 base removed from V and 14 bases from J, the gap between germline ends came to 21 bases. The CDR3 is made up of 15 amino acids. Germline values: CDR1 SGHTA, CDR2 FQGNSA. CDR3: CASSLEGMAGHGEFF. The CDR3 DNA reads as TGTGCCAGCAGCTTAGAAGGGATGGCGGGGCATGGGGAGTTCTTC.

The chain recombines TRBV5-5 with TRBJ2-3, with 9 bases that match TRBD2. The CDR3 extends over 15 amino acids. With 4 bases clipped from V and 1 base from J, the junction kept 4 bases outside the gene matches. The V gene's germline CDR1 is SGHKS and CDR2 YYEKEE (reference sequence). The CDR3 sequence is CASSLWTSGTDTQYF. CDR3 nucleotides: TGTGCCAGCAGCCTGTGGACTAGCGGCACAGATACGCAGTATTTT.

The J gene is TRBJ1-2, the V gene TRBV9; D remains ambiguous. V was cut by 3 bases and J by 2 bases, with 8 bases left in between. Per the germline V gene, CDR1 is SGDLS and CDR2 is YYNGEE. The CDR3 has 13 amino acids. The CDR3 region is CASSAFFNYGYTF. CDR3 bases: TGTGCCAGCAGCGCCTTCTTCAACTATGGCTACACCTTC.

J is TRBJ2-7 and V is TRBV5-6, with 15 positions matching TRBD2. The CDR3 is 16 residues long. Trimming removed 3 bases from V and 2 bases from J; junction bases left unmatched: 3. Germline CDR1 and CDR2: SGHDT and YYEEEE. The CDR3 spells CASSWTSGGEPYEQYF. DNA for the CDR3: TGTGCCAGCAGCTGGACTAGCGGGGGGGAACCCTACGAGCAGTACTTC.

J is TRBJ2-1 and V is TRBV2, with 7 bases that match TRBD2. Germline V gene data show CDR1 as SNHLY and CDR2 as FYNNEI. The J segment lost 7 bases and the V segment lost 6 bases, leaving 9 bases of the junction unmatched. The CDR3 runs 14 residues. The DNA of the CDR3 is TGTGCCAGCAGACTAGCGCCGGTCCCTAATGAGCAGTTCTTC. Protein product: CASRLAPVPNEQFF.

The CDR3 DNA is TGTGCCAGCACCTTCGTGGACAGGGGTCCGCAAGAGCAGTACTTC. It specifies CASTFVDRGPQEQYF. J is TRBJ2-7 and V is TRBV2, with 9 positions matching TRBD1. From germline, CDR1 is SNHLY and CDR2 FYNNEI. The CDR3 spans 15 residues. Trimming at V came to 7 bases and at J to 7 bases, leaving 14 bases not matched to a gene.

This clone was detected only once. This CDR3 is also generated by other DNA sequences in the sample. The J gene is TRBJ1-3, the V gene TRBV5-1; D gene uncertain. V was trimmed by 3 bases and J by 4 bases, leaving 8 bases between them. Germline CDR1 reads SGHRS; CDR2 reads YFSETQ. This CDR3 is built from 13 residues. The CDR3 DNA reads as TGCGCCAGCAGCTCCACGACAGGAAACACCATATATTTT. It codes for CASSSTTGNTIYF. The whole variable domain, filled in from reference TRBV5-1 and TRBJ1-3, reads KAGVTQTPRYLIKTRGQQVTLSCSPISGHRSVSWYQQTPGQGLQFLFEYFSETQRNKGNFPGRFSGRQFSNSRSEMNVSTLELGDSALYLCASSSTTGNTIYFGEGSWLTVV.

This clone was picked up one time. The CDR3 bases are TGTGCCAGCAGCTTAGCCCAGGACAATGAGCAGTTCTTC. Translated: CASSLAQDNEQFF. The rearrangement links TRBV7-2 to TRBJ2-1; D is undetermined. V was pared by 0 bases and J by 5 bases, with 5 bases between. The CDR3 totals 13 residues. The germline V gene encodes CDR1 SGHTA and CDR2 FQGNSA.

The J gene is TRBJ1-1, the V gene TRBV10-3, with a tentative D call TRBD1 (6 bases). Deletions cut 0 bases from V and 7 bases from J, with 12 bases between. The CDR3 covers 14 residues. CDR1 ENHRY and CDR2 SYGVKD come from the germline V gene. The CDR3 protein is CAISESGQTGEAFF. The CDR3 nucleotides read TGTGCCATCAGTGAGTCCGGACAGACGGGTGAAGCTTTCTTT.

This chain's CDR3 is CASSQQTSGWKETQYF. CDR3 sequence (DNA): TGTGCCAGCAGCCAACAGACTAGCGGGTGGAAAGAGACCCAGTACTTC. V gene TRBV3-1 (or the pseudogene TRBV3-2) combines with J gene TRBJ2-5, with 10 bases aligning to TRBD2. The V and J ends lost 2 bases and 3 bases, in that order; junction bases with no gene match: 6. The germline gives CDR1 LGHDT, CDR2 YNNKEL (reference sequence). The CDR3 runs to 16 residues.

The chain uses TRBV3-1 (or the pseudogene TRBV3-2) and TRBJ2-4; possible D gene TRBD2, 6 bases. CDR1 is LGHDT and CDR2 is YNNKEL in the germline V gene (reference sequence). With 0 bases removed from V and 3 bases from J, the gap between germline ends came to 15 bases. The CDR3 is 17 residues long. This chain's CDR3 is CASSQEYGGYDKNIQYF. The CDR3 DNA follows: TGTGCCAGCAGCCAAGAGTATGGAGGGTACGACAAAAACATTCAGTACTTC.

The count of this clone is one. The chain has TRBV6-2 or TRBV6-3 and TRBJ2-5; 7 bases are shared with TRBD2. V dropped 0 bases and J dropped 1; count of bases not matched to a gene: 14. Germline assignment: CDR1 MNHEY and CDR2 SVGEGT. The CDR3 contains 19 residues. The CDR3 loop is CASSYSTSGVGPSQETQYF. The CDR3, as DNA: TGTGCCAGCAGTTACTCGACCAGCGGGGTGGGACCCTCCCAAGAGACCCAGTACTTC.

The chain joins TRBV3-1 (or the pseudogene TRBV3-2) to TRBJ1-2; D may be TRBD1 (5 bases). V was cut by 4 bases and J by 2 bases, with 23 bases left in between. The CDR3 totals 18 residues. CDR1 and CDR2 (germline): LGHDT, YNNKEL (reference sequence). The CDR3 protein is CASSPTAGTLVLNYGYTF. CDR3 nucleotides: TGTGCCAGCAGCCCAACCGCCGGGACTCTGGTACTCAACTATGGCTACACCTTC.

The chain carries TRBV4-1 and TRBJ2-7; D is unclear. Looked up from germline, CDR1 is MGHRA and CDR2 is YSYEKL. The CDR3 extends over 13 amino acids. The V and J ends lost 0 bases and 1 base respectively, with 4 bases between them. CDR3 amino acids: CASSQELSYEQYF. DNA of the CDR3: TGCGCCAGCAGCCAAGAGTTATCCTACGAGCAGTACTTC.

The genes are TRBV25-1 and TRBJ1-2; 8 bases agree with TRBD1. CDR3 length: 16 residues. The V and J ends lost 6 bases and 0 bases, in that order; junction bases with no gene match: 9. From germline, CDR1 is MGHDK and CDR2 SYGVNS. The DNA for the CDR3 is TGTGCCAGCAGCAGACAGGGGTGCGTATCTAACTATGGCTACACCTTC. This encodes CASSRQGCVSNYGYTF.